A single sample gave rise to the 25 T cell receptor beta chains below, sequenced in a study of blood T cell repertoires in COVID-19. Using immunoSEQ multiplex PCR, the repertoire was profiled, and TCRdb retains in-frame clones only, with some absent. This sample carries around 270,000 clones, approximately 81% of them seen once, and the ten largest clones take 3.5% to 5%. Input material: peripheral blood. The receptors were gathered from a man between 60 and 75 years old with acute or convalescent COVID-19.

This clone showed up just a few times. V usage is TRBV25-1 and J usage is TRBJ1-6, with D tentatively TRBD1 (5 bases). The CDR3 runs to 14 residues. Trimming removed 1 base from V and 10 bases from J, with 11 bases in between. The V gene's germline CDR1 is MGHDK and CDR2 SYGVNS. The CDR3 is CASSESRGNSPLHF. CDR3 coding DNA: TGTGCCAGCAGTGAATCTCGGGGGAACTCACCCCTCCACTTT.

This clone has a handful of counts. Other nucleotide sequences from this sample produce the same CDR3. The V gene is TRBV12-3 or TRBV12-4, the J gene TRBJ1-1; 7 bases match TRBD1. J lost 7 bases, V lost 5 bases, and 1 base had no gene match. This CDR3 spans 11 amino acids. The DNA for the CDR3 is TGTGCCAGCAGTCGGACAGGTGAAGCTTTCTTT. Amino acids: CASSRTGEAFF.

CDR3 in DNA: TGTGCCACCAGGACAGGGGCTAATGAAAAACTGTTTTTT. The encoded protein is CATRTGANEKLFF. The genes are TRBV6-5 and TRBJ1-4; 9 bases map to TRBD1. The CDR3 sequence is 13 residues long. V lost 10 bases, J lost 3 bases, and 3 bases stayed unmatched. Germline assignment: CDR1 MNHEY and CDR2 SVGAGI.

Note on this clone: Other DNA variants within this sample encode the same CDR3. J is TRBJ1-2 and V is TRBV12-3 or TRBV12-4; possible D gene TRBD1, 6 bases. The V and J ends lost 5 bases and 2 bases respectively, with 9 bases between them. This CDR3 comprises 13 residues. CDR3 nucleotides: TGTGCCAGCAGTCCCGACAGGAACTATGGCTACACCTTC. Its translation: CASSPDRNYGYTF.

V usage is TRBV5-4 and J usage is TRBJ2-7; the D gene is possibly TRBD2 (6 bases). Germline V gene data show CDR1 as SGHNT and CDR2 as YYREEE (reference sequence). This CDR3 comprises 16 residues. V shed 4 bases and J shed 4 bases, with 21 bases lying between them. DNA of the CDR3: TGTGCCAGCAGCCCCGGCACCGGGACGGGAGATTACGAGCAGTACTTC. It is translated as CASSPGTGTGDYEQYF.

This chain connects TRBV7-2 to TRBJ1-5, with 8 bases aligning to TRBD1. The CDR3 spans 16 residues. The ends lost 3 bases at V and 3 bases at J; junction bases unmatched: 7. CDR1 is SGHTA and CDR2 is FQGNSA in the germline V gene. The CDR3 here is CASSLTTGGSNQPQHF. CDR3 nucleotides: TGTGCCAGCAGCTTGACAACAGGGGGGTCCAATCAGCCCCAGCATTTT.

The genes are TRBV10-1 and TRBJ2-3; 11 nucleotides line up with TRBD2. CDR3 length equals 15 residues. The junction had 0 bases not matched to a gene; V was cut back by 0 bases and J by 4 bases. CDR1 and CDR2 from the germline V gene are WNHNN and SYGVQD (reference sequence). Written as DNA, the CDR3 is TGCGCCAGCAGTGAGTCACTAGCGGGAGCAGATACGCAGTATTTT. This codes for CASSESLAGADTQYF.

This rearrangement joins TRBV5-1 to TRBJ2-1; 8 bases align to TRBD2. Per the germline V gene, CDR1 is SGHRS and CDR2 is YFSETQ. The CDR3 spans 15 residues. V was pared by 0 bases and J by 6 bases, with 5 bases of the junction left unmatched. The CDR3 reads CASSLAGTRGNEQFF. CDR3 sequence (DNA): TGCGCCAGCAGCTTGGCCGGGACTAGGGGCAATGAGCAGTTCTTC.

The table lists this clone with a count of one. This chain's CDR3 is CASSTGQSGLAGDTQYF. Written as DNA, the CDR3 is TGTGCCAGTAGTACCGGACAGAGCGGACTAGCCGGAGATACGCAGTATTTT. This chain joins TRBV19 and TRBJ2-3, with TRBD2 matching 8 bases. This CDR3 spans 17 amino acids. Looked up from germline, CDR1 is LNHDA and CDR2 is SQIVND (reference sequence). J gave up 5 bases and V 4 bases, and 14 bases lay outside the gene matches.

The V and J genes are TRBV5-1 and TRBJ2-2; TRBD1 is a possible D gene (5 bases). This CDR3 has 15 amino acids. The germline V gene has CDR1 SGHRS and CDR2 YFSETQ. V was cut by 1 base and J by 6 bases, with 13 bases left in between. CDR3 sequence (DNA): TGCGCCAGCAGCTTGCAGGGAAAAGGTGCCGGGGAGCTGTTTTTT. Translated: CASSLQGKGAGELFF.

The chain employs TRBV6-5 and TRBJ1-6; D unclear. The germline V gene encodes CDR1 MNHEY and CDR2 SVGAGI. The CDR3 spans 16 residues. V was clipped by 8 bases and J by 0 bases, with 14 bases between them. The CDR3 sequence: CASRSGASSYNSPLHF. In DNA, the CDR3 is TGTGCCAGCCGTTCAGGCGCAAGCTCCTATAATTCACCCCTCCACTTT.

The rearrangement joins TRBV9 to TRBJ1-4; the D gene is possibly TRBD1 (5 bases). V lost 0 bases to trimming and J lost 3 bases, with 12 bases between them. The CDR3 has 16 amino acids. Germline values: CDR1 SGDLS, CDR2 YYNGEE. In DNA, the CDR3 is TGTGCCAGCAGCGTAGCGGGGGGTCTGGCTAATGAAAAACTGTTTTTT. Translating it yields CASSVAGGLANEKLFF.

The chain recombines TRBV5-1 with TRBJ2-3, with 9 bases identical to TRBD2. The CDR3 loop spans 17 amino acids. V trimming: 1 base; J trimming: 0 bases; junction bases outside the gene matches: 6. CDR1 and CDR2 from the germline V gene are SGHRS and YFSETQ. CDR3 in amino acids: CASSLWASGESTDTQYF. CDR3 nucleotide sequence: TGCGCCAGCAGCTTGTGGGCTAGCGGGGAAAGCACAGATACGCAGTATTTT.

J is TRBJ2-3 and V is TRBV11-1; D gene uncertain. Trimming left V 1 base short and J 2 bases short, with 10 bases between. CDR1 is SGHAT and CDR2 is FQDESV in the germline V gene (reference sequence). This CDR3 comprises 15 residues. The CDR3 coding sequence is TGTGCCAGCAGCTTAGAAGCCCTCTACACAGATACGCAGTATTTT. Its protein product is CASSLEALYTDTQYF.

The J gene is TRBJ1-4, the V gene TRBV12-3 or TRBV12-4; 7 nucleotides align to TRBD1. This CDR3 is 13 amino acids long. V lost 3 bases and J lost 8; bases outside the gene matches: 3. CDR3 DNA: TGTGCCAGCAGTTTGACAGGGAGGGAAAAACTGTTTTTT. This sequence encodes CASSLTGREKLFF.

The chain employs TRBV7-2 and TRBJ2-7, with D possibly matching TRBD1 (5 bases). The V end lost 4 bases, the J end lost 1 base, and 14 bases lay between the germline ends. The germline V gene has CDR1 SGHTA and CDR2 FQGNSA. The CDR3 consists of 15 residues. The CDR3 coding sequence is TGTGCCAGCAGCTCAAGACAGTGGGTTTCCTACGAGCAGTACTTC. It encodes CASSSRQWVSYEQYF.

The CDR3 protein is CAWSASSPVDEQYF. The DNA of the CDR3 is TGTGCCTGGTCTGCATCCAGTCCTGTGGACGAGCAGTACTTC. The chain couples TRBV30 to TRBJ2-7, with no clear D. CDR3 length: 14 residues. Between the trimmed V and J ends, which lost 5 bases and 5 bases, there was a span of 19 bases. Germline CDR1 reads GTSNPN; CDR2 reads SVGIG (reference sequence).

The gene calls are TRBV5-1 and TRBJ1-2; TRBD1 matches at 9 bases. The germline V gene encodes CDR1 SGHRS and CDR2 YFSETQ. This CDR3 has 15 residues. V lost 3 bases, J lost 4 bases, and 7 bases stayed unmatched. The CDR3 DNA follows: TGCGCCAGCAGCTCGCGGACAGGGGAAGGCTATGGCTACACCTTC. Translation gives CASSSRTGEGYGYTF.

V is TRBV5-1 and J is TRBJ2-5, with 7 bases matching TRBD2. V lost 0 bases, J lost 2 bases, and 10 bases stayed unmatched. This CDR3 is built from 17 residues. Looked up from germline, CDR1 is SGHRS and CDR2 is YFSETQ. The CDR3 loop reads CASSLGVLLGGQETQYF. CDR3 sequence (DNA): TGCGCCAGCAGCTTGGGTGTCCTCCTCGGGGGGCAAGAGACCCAGTACTTC.

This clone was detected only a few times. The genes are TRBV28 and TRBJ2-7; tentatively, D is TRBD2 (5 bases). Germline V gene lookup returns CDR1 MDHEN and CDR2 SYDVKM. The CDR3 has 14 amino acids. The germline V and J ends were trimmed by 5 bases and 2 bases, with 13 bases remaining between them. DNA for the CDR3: TGTGCCAGCAGTCCGGAGGACTCAGCCTACGAGCAGTACTTC. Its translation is CASSPEDSAYEQYF. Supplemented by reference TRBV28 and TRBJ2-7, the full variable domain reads DVKVTQSSRYLVKRTGEKVFLECVQDMDHENMFWYRQDPGLGLRLIYFSYDVKMKEKGDIPEGYSVSREKKERFSLILESASTNQTSMYLCASSPEDSAYEQYFGPGTRLTVT.

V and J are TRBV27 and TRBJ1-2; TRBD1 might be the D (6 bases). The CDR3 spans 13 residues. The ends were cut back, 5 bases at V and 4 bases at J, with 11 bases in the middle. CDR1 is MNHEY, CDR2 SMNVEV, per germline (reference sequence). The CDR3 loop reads CASSHGQFYGYTF. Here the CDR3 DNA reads TGTGCCAGCAGTCACGGACAGTTCTATGGCTACACCTTC.

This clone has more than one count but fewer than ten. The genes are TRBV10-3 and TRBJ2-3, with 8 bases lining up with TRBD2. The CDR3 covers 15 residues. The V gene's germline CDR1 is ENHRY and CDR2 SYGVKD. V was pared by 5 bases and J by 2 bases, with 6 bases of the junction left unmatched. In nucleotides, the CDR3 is TGTGCCATCAGTAAAACTAGCGGAAACACAGATACGCAGTATTTT. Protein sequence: CAISKTSGNTDTQYF.

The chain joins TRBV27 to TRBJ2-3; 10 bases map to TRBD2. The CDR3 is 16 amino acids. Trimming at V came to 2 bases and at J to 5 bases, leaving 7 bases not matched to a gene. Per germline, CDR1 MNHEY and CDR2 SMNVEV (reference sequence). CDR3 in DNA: TGTGCCAGCAGTTTAAGGGTAGCGGGGGGTTTAGATACGCAGTATTTT. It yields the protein CASSLRVAGGLDTQYF.

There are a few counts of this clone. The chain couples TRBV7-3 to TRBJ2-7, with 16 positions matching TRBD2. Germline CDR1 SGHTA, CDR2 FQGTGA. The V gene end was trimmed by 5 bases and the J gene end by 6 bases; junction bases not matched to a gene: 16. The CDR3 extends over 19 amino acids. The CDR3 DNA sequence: TGTGCCAGCAGCCAATTTCCGGGACTAGCGGGAGGGAGGCAAGCCGAGCAGTACTTC. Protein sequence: CASSQFPGLAGGRQAEQYF.

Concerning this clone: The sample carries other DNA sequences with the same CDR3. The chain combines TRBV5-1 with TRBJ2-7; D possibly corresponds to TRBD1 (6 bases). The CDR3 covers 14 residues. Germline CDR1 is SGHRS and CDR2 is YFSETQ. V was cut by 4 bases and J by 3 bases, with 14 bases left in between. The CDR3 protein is CASSIQGKGYEQYF. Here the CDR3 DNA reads TGCGCCAGCAGCATACAGGGTAAGGGCTACGAGCAGTACTTC.